These T cell receptor beta chains were read from a single sample in a study of CD8 T cells in ankylosing spondylitis. MiXCR, applied by TCRdb to the 5' RACE reads, yields one record per CDR3 protein. Here the sample spans 250,000 to 300,000 distinct CDR3 sequences, about 20% being singletons. Material: blood, either unsorted or a sorted T cell fraction (not recorded which). The receptors here all came from a male donor with ankylosing spondylitis or in good health (not recorded which). CDR3s include the opening cysteine and the closing phenylalanine or tryptophan. The order of the fields is CDR3 protein, CDR3 DNA, clone size, D gene, J gene, V gene. A D gene is named only where the DNA matches it firmly. The size of a clone is reported for some rows only, either as once, few or many, or as a class for expanded clones.

CDR3: CASSTGTEETQYF; DNA: TGTGCCAGCAGCACCGGGACCGAAGAGACCCAGTACTTC; size: NA; D: NA; J: TRBJ2-5; V: TRBV12-3/TRBV12-4
CDR3: CASSFYDNEQFF; DNA: TGTGCCAGCAGCTTCTACGACAATGAGCAGTTCTTC; size: NA; D: NA; J: TRBJ2-1; V: TRBV7-8
CDR3: CATSRTRGGNQPQHF; DNA: TGTGCCACCAGCAGAACGAGGGGCGGCAATCAGCCCCAGCATTTT; size: NA; D: NA; J: TRBJ1-5; V: TRBV15
CDR3: CSAAGLADTYEQYF; DNA: TGCAGCGCTGCGGGACTAGCGGATACCTACGAGCAGTACTTC; size: NA; D: TRBD2; J: TRBJ2-7; V: TRBV29-1
CDR3: CASSPSRDNGDEQFF; DNA: TGTGCCAGCAGTCCGAGCCGGGATAACGGCGATGAGCAGTTCTTC; size: few; D: NA; J: TRBJ2-1; V: TRBV27
CDR3: CSARVTNSYEQYF; DNA: TGCAGTGCTAGAGTCACTAACTCCTACGAGCAGTACTTC; size: few; D: NA; J: TRBJ2-7; V: TRBV20-1
CDR3: CSVAGTDYEQYF; DNA: TGCAGCGTTGCCGGGACGGACTACGAGCAGTACTTC; size: few; D: NA; J: TRBJ2-7; V: TRBV29-1
CDR3: CASSQEGLAADTQYF; DNA: TGTGCCAGCAGCCAAGAGGGCCTAGCGGCAGATACGCAGTATTTT; size: NA; D: TRBD2; J: TRBJ2-3; V: TRBV3-1
CDR3: CASGEGDNEQFF; DNA: TGTGCCAGCGGAGAAGGGGACAATGAGCAGTTCTTC; size: NA; D: NA; J: TRBJ2-1; V: TRBV9
CDR3: CASSRTSGDTGELFF; DNA: TGTGCCAGCAGCCGGACTAGTGGGGACACCGGGGAGCTGTTTTTT; size: NA; D: TRBD2; J: TRBJ2-2; V: TRBV3-1
CDR3: CASSLSGDRTEAFF; DNA: TGTGCCAGCAGTTTATCGGGGGACAGAACTGAAGCTTTCTTT; size: many; D: TRBD1; J: TRBJ1-1; V: TRBV27
CDR3: CASSLDGVSSYNEQFF; DNA: TGTGCCAGCAGCTTAGATGGGGTCAGCTCCTACAATGAGCAGTTCTTC; size: few; D: NA; J: TRBJ2-1; V: TRBV7-3
CDR3: CASSQENSGRTDTQYF; DNA: TGCGCCAGCAGCCAAGAAAATAGCGGGAGGACAGATACGCAGTATTTT; size: few; D: TRBD2; J: TRBJ2-3; V: TRBV4-3
CDR3: CSVIPTITGVEETQYF; DNA: TGCAGCGTGATACCGACTATTACAGGGGTTGAAGAGACCCAGTACTTC; size: once; D: TRBD1; J: TRBJ2-5; V: TRBV29-1
CDR3: CASRWGQGDNEQFF; DNA: TGTGCCAGCAGATGGGGACAGGGCGACAATGAGCAGTTCTTC; size: NA; D: TRBD1; J: TRBJ2-1; V: TRBV11-2
CDR3: CASTGTGLYTEAFF; DNA: TGTGCCAGCACCGGGACAGGGTTGTACACTGAAGCTTTCTTT; size: NA; D: TRBD1; J: TRBJ1-1; V: TRBV12-3/TRBV12-4
CDR3: CASSLLAGVYEQYF; DNA: TGTGCAAGCAGTTTACTAGCGGGCGTCTACGAGCAGTACTTC; size: NA; D: TRBD2; J: TRBJ2-7; V: TRBV27
CDR3: CASSFGQELQETQYF; DNA: TGTGCTAGCAGCTTTGGACAGGAATTACAAGAGACCCAGTACTTC; size: NA; D: TRBD1; J: TRBJ2-5; V: TRBV7-7
CDR3: CASSQGGRVYEQYF; DNA: TGCGCCAGCAGCCAGGGAGGACGAGTCTACGAGCAGTACTTC; size: NA; D: NA; J: TRBJ2-7; V: TRBV4-1
CDR3: CASSRTGGPGTGELFF; DNA: TGTGCCAGCAGTAGGACCGGAGGGCCGGGCACCGGGGAGCTGTTTTTT; size: NA; D: NA; J: TRBJ2-2; V: TRBV12-3/TRBV12-4
CDR3: CASSLGGGPNEQFF; DNA: TGCGCCAGCAGCTTGGGGGGAGGGCCCAATGAGCAGTTCTTC; size: many; D: TRBD2; J: TRBJ2-1; V: TRBV5-1
CDR3: CSVDGTNEQYF; DNA: TGCAGCGTTGACGGCACTAACGAGCAGTACTTC; size: NA; D: NA; J: TRBJ2-7; V: TRBV29-1
CDR3: CASSSLAGGHTGELFF; DNA: TGTGCCAGCAGCTCCCTAGCGGGAGGCCACACCGGGGAGCTGTTTTTT; size: few; D: TRBD2; J: TRBJ2-2; V: TRBV7-2
CDR3: CAISAGTSGSNEQFF; DNA: TGTGCCATCAGTGCGGGGACTAGCGGGAGTAATGAGCAGTTCTTC; size: many; D: TRBD2; J: TRBJ2-1; V: TRBV10-3
CDR3: CASCHYPKREPTDTQYF; DNA: TGTGCCAGCTGCCACTATCCAAAGCGGGAACCCACAGATACGCAGTATTTT; size: NA; D: TRBD2; J: TRBJ2-3; V: TRBV3-1
CDR3: CASSVEGDLLRLTYEQYF; DNA: TGTGCCAGCAGCGTAGAGGGGGACCTTCTGAGACTTACCTACGAGCAGTACTTC; size: few; D: NA; J: TRBJ2-7; V: TRBV9
CDR3: CASSYEQGPVSYEQYF; DNA: TGCGCCAGCAGCTACGAACAGGGCCCCGTTTCCTACGAGCAGTACTTC; size: few; D: NA; J: TRBJ2-7; V: TRBV5-1
CDR3: CASSRPPDRVAGELFF; DNA: TGTGCCAGCAGTCGCCCCCCTGACAGGGTCGCCGGGGAGCTGTTTTTT; size: few; D: TRBD1; J: TRBJ2-2; V: TRBV6-2/TRBV6-3
CDR3: CASSQELTSTSAYNEQFF; DNA: TGCGCCAGCAGCCAAGAACTGACTTCGACTAGCGCCTACAATGAGCAGTTCTTC; size: few; D: TRBD2; J: TRBJ2-1; V: TRBV4-3
CDR3: CASSPVGPISSTQYF; DNA: TGTGCCAGCAGCCCTGTTGGACCGATTAGTTCTACGCAGTATTTT; size: few; D: NA; J: TRBJ2-3; V: TRBV11-2
CDR3: CASSLKGLFGTNQETQYF; DNA: TGTGCCAGCAGCTTAAAGGGCCTTTTCGGGACCAACCAAGAGACCCAGTACTTC; size: NA; D: NA; J: TRBJ2-5; V: TRBV5-4
CDR3: CASSGTSPDKGGTDTQYF; DNA: TGTGCCAGCAGTGGCACCTCCCCGGACAAAGGAGGCACAGATACGCAGTATTTT; size: few; D: NA; J: TRBJ2-3; V: TRBV6-1
CDR3: CASSLKPSGYQETQYF; DNA: TGTGCCAGCAGTTTAAAGCCTAGCGGGTACCAAGAGACCCAGTACTTC; size: medium-sized; D: TRBD2; J: TRBJ2-5; V: TRBV12-3/TRBV12-4
CDR3: CASRLPGLYNEQFF; DNA: TGCGCCAGCAGACTCCCGGGATTGTACAATGAGCAGTTCTTC; size: few; D: NA; J: TRBJ2-1; V: TRBV5-1
CDR3: CSVELLGVRNTEAFF; DNA: TGCAGCGTTGAATTATTGGGAGTAAGGAACACTGAAGCTTTCTTT; size: few; D: NA; J: TRBJ1-1; V: TRBV29-1
CDR3: CASSQDRRTGATGELFF; DNA: TGTGCCAGCAGCCAAGATAGGAGGACAGGGGCGACCGGGGAGCTGTTTTTT; size: NA; D: TRBD1; J: TRBJ2-2; V: TRBV14
CDR3: CASSEYESGQGDTGELFF; DNA: TGTGCCAGCAGTGAATATGAATCGGGACAGGGGGACACCGGGGAGCTGTTTTTT; size: few; D: TRBD1; J: TRBJ2-2; V: TRBV25-1
CDR3: CASSSAGQGARQYF; DNA: TGTGCCAGCAGTTCTGCGGGACAGGGGGCCAGGCAGTACTTC; size: many; D: TRBD1; J: TRBJ2-7; V: TRBV12-3/TRBV12-4
CDR3: CSARTGAYEQYF; DNA: TGCAGCGCCAGGACAGGGGCCTACGAGCAGTACTTC; size: NA; D: TRBD1; J: TRBJ2-7; V: TRBV29-1